Sequencing of this T cell receptor (beta chain) was carried out in a study of cytomegalovirus exposure and HLA in healthy donors. Study as a whole: The Caucasian-associated ancestry cluster contained 81% of the approximately 420 genotyped donors.

The CDR3 loop spans 15 amino acids. Per germline, CDR1 SGHRS and CDR2 YFSETQ. The J segment lost 0 bases and the V segment lost 1 base, leaving 4 bases of the junction unmatched. With 60 Vbeta and 13 Jbeta primers, the PCR was carried out. Sequenced by immunoSEQ multiplex PCR; TCRdb stores in-frame clones only, minus some. The data show hundreds of thousands of clones, roughly 85% seen once. Study-wide findings and caveats: Analyses of presence/absence relied on an assumption of roughly uniform sequencing depth across donors. Later analysis found that TCR beta chains associated with HLA were more clonally expanded than other, equally common chains. One variant, a missense change in DCLRE1C, was linked in a later analysis to TCR beta V- and J-gene trimming.

For this clone: Its antigen is undetermined.

The chain couples TRBV5-1 to TRBJ2-7, with TRBD2 matching over 7 bases. The TCR comes from a male donor in good health and CMV-seronegative. Sequenced material: PBMCs. CDR3 DNA: TGCGCCAGCAGCTTGACTAGCGCGAGCTCCTACGAGCAGTACTTC. This codes for CASSLTSASSYEQYF. Full variable domain (rest looked up from reference TRBV5-1 and TRBJ2-7): KAGVTQTPRYLIKTRGQQVTLSCSPISGHRSVSWYQQTPGQGLQFLFEYFSETQRNKGNFPGRFSGRQFSNSRSEMNVSTLELGDSALYLCASSLTSASSYEQYFGPGTRLTVT.